A single sample is the source of the 4 T cell receptor beta chains below, sequenced in a study of Graves' ophthalmopathy and Graves' hyperthyroidism. RNA transcripts provided the template for amplifying TCR beta CDR3 regions. An opening RT-PCR round employed HTBI primers and preceded a second-round multiplex PCR. TCRdb used MiXCR to reprocess the multiplex PCR reads, holding one entry per CDR3 protein. The data contain a few hundred thousand distinct CDR3 sequences, about a sixth of them singletons. Sequencing was performed on peripheral blood. The receptor set was obtained from an adult woman with stable Graves' hyperthyroidism.

The chain links TRBV4-1 to TRBJ2-7, with D uncertain. CDR1 and CDR2 (germline): MGHRA, YSYEKL. V lost 0 bases and J lost 4, with 10 bases in between. The CDR3 length is 14 residues. Here the CDR3 DNA reads TGCGCCAGCAGCCAAGACACCCTGGGGTACGAGCAGTACTTC. Protein sequence: CASSQDTLGYEQYF.

This clonotype was picked up many times. The genes are TRBV7-9 and TRBJ2-7, with 7 nucleotides matching TRBD2. CDR1 and CDR2 (germline): SEHNR, FQNEAQ (reference sequence). This CDR3 is built from 13 residues. The trim removed 0 bases at V and 6 bases at J, leaving 2 bases unmatched. This CDR3 is CASSLAREREQYF. The CDR3 nucleotides read TGTGCCAGCAGCTTAGCGCGGGAGCGCGAGCAGTACTTC.

This clonotype was counted at least ten times. The chain is built from TRBV19 and TRBJ2-7, with D perhaps being TRBD1 or TRBD2 (5 bases each). Trimming cost V 2 bases and J 6 bases, with 8 bases left between them. Germline CDR1 reads LNHDA; CDR2 reads SQIVND (reference sequence). There are 12 residues in the CDR3. DNA of the CDR3: TGTGCCAGTAGTATATGGGACGGCGAGCAGTACTTC. Translating gives CASSIWDGEQYF.

This clonotype was recorded at least ten times. The chain links TRBV28 to TRBJ1-6, with 8 bases lining up with TRBD1. From germline, CDR1 is MDHEN and CDR2 SYDVKM. V lost 7 bases to trimming and J lost 6 bases; unmatched junction nucleotides: 11. The CDR3 has 16 residues. CDR3 amino acids: CASTLRRTGLNSPLHF. The DNA for the CDR3 is TGTGCCAGCACCCTCCGTAGGACAGGGCTTAATTCACCCCTCCACTTT.